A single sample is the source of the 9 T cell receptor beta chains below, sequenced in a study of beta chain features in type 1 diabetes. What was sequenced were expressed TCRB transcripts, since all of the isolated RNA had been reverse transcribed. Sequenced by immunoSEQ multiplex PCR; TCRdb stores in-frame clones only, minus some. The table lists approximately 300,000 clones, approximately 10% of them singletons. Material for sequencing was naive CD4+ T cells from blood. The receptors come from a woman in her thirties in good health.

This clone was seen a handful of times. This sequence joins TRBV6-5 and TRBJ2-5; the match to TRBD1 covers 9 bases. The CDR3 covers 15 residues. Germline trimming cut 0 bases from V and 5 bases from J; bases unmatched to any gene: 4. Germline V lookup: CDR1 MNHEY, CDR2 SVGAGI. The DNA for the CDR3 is TGTGCCAGCAGTTACTCGGGGACAGGGCGGGAGACCCAGTACTTC. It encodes CASSYSGTGRETQYF.

CDR3 sequence: CSVVREGLADTQYF. CDR3 in DNA: TGCAGCGTTGTACGGGAGGGCCTCGCAGATACGCAGTATTTT. The genes are TRBV29-1 and TRBJ2-3, with TRBD2 matching 8 bases. With V trimmed by 4 bases and J by 4 bases, 7 bases remained unmatched. The CDR3 is 14 residues long. The V gene's germline CDR1 is SQVTM and CDR2 ANQGSEA.

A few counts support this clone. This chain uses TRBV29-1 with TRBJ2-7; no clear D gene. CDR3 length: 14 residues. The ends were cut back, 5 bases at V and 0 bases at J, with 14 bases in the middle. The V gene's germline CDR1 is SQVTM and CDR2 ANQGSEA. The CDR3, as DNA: TGCAGCGTTTCTCGGGTGGCCGACTCCTACGAGCAGTACTTC. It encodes CSVSRVADSYEQYF.

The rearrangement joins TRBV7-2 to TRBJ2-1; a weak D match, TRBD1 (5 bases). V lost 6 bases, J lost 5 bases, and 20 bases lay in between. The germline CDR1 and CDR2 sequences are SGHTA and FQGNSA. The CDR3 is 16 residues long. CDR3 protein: CASRSGLGAGDNEQFF. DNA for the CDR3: TGTGCCAGCAGATCCGGGCTAGGGGCCGGAGACAATGAGCAGTTCTTC.

The CDR3 nucleotides read TGTGCCAGTAGTATTTTGGTGGGGGGGCCCAAAAACATTCAGTACTTC. Protein: CASSILVGGPKNIQYF. The chain is built from TRBV19 and TRBJ2-4; weak D call: TRBD2 (7 bases). Germline CDR1 LNHDA, CDR2 SQIVND (reference sequence). The CDR3 is made up of 16 amino acids. The V end was cut by 3 bases, the J end by 2 bases, with 14 bases between.

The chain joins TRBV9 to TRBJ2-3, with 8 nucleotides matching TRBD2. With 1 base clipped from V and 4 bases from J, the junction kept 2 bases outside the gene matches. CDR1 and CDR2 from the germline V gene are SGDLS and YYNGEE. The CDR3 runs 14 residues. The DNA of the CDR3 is TGTGCCAGCAGCGTAAGCGGGAGTCCAGATACGCAGTATTTT. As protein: CASSVSGSPDTQYF.

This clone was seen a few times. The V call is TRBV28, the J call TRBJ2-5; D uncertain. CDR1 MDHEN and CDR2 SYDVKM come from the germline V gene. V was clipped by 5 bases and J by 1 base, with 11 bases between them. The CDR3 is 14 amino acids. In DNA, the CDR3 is TGTGCCAGCAGTCCGTACTTAATCCAAGAGACCCAGTACTTC. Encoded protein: CASSPYLIQETQYF.

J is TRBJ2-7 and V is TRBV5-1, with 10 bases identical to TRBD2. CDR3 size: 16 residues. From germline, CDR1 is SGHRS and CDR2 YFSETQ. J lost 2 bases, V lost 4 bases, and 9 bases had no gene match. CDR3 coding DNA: TGCGCCAGCAGCCCCCTTACTAGCGGGGATCCCTACGAGCAGTACTTC. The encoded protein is CASSPLTSGDPYEQYF.

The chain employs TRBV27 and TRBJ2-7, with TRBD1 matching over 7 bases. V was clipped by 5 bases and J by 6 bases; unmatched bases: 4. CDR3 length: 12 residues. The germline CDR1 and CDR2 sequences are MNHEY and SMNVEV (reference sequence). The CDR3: CASSITGVEQYF. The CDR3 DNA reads TGTGCCAGCAGTATTACAGGGGTCGAGCAGTACTTC.